A single sample gave rise to the 4 T cell receptor beta chains below, sequenced in a study of CD8 T cells in Susac syndrome. Random hexamers primed reverse transcription of roughly 0.45 to 1 ug RNA. TCRdb ran MiXCR on the immunoSEQ multiplex PCR reads and lists one entry per CDR3 protein. The table includes 150,000 to 200,000 distinct CDR3 sequences, roughly 95% detected once. The source material was CD4+ T cells from PBMCs. The receptor set was obtained from a human donor with multiple sclerosis.

V usage is TRBV24-1 and J usage is TRBJ2-3, with 7 bases lining up with TRBD1. This CDR3 region has 14 residues. Germline V gives CDR1 KGHDR, CDR2 SFDVKD. The V and J ends lost 9 bases and 4 bases, in that order; junction bases with no gene match: 9. The CDR3 reads CATGQGQAADTQYF. The DNA of the CDR3 is TGTGCCACCGGACAAGGACAGGCGGCAGATACGCAGTATTTT.

The genes are TRBV5-4 and TRBJ2-6, with unresolved D. The CDR3 contains 13 residues. The V and J ends lost 4 bases and 4 bases respectively, with 6 bases between them. Germline-derived CDR1 and CDR2 are SGHNT and YYREEE (reference sequence). The CDR3 nucleotides are TGTGCCAGCAGCGCCCGCGGGGCCAACGTCCTGACTTTC. As protein: CASSARGANVLTF. Together with reference TRBV5-4 and TRBJ2-6, the CDR3 gives the full variable domain: ETGVTQSPTHLIKTRGQQVTLRCSSQSGHNTVSWYQQALGQGPQFIFQYYREEENGRGNFPPRFSGLQFPNYSSELNVNALELDDSALYLCASSARGANVLTFGAGSRLTVL.

In nucleotides, the CDR3 is TGTGCCAGCAGCCAAAACTCGGGACAGGGCAATGGCTACACCTTC. This codes for CASSQNSGQGNGYTF. The chain employs TRBV4-2 and TRBJ1-2, with 9 bases fitting TRBD1. The V and J ends lost 2 bases and 6 bases, in that order; junction bases with no gene match: 7. Germline lookup yields CDR1 LGHNA and CDR2 YNFKEQ. CDR3 length: 15 residues.

The chain links TRBV20-1 to TRBJ1-2, with TRBD1 as a possible D gene (6 bases). The CDR3 contains 13 residues. CDR1 and CDR2 (germline): DFQATT, SNEGSKA (reference sequence). Trimming cost V 8 bases and J 4 bases, with 17 bases left between them. CDR3 sequence reads: CSLRGLGGYGYTF. The CDR3, as DNA: TGCAGTCTTCGGGGATTAGGGGGCTATGGCTACACCTTC.